This paragraph covers one TCR beta chain sequence. The data derive from a study of blood T cell repertoires in COVID-19. About the research overall: The United States, Italy and Spain provided the acute and convalescent COVID-19 samples. T cells, B-cell-depleted T cells, or PBMCs supplied cDNA or gDNA.

The CDR3 extends over 16 amino acids. The junction had 13 bases not matched to a gene; V was cut back by 6 bases and J by 8 bases. The V gene's germline CDR1 is LGHNT and CDR2 FRNRAP. In the source study's methods: Reference gene primers were amplified, and this amplification served to estimate nucleated cell counts. TCRdb keeps only in-frame clones here, not all; method: immunoSEQ multiplex PCR. The DNA gave D and trimming, while V, J and clone size come from that table. The repertoire has over 45,000 clones, around 80% of them found once; the top ten carry roughly 50%. Sequenced input: peripheral blood. The clonotype originates from a man in his 70s with acute or convalescent COVID-19. The chain couples TRBV12-5 to TRBJ2-1; 10 bases line up with TRBD1. DNA of the CDR3: TGTGCTAGTGGCCGGGACAGGGGCGCTCGGGGGGATGAGCAGTTCTTC. Amino acid sequence: CASGRDRGARGDEQFF.